This TCR beta chain was identified in a study of response to subunit inactivated influenza vaccine. Study-wide results and limits: The authors offered the suggestion that each seasonal influenza vaccination recruits few new T cells.

The V gene end was trimmed by 3 bases and the J gene end by 6 bases; junction bases not matched to a gene: 8. Germline V gene data show CDR1 as DFQATT and CDR2 as SNEGSKA (reference sequence). This CDR3 region has 14 residues. This clonotype was observed a handful of times. Its matching antigen is unknown. One entry per CDR3 protein results from TCRdb running MiXCR on the RT-PCR reads. Among 650,000 to 850,000 distinct CDR3 sequences listed, approximately 15% were seen once. The genes are TRBV20-1 and TRBJ2-3, with 8 bases lining up with TRBD2. The sequence was collected from a man over 45 who received an inactivated influenza vaccine. The source material was PBMCs from blood, sampled around 15 days before vaccination. CDR3 region: CSARLSGGLDTQYF. The CDR3 nucleotides are TGCAGTGCTAGGTTGAGCGGGGGTTTGGATACGCAGTATTTT.